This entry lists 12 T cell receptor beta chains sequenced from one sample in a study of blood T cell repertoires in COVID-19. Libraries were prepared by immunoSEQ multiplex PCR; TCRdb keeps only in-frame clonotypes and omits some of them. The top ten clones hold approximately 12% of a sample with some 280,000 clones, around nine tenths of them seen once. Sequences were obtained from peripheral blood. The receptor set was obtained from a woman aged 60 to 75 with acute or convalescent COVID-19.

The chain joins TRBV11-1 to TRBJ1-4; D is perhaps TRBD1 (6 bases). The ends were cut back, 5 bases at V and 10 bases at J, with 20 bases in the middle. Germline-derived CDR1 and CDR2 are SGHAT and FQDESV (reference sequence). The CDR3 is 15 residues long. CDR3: CASSPGQRSIGKLFF. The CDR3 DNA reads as TGTGCCAGCAGCCCAGGACAGCGCTCTATTGGAAAACTGTTTTTT.

CDR3 in amino acids: CASLRGAEETQYF. For the CDR3, the DNA is TGCGCCAGCCTGCGGGGGGCCGAAGAGACCCAGTACTTC. V and J are TRBV10-2 and TRBJ2-5, with 8 nucleotides matching TRBD2. The CDR3 loop spans 13 amino acids. The V segment lost 8 bases and the J segment 3 bases; nucleotides outside the gene matches: 5. Germline CDR1 WSHSY, CDR2 SAAADI.

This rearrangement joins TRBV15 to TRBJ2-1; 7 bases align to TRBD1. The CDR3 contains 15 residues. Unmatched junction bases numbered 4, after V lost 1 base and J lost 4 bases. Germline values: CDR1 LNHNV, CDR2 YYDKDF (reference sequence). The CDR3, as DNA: TGTGCCACCAGCAGAGCACAGGGGTTGTACAATGAGCAGTTCTTC. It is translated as CATSRAQGLYNEQFF.

This chain's CDR3 is CASSQQGQGAQPQHF. CDR3 coding DNA: TGTGCCAGCAGCCAGCAGGGACAGGGGGCTCAGCCCCAGCATTTT. The genes are TRBV4-2 and TRBJ1-5; 12 nucleotides line up with TRBD1. Looked up from germline, CDR1 is LGHNA and CDR2 is YNFKEQ. The CDR3 consists of 15 residues. The V segment lost 3 bases and the J segment 6 bases; nucleotides outside the gene matches: 3.

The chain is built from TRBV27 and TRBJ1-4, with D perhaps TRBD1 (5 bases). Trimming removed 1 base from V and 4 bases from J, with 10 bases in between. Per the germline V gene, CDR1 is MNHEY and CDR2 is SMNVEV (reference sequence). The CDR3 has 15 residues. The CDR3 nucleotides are TGTGCCAGCAGTTTATACAGGTCTTTTAATGAAAAACTGTTTTTT. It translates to CASSLYRSFNEKLFF.

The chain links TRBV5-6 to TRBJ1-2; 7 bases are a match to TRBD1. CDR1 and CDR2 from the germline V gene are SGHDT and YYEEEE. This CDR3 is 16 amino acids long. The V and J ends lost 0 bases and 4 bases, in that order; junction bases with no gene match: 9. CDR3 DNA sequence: TGTGCCAGCAGCTTGGGGGTCACAGGGGATACCTATGGCTACACCTTC. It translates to CASSLGVTGDTYGYTF.

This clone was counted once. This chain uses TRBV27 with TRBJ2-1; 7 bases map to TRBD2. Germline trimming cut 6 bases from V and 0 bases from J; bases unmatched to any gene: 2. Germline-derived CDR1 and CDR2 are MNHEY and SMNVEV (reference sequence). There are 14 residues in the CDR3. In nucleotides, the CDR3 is TGTGCCAGCAGGCGGGGGAGCTCCTACAATGAGCAGTTCTTC. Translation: CASRRGSSYNEQFF.

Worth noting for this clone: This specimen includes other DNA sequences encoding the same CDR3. The DNA of the CDR3 is TGTGCCAGCAGTTTTAGCGATAGCAATCAGCCCCAGCATTTT. As protein: CASSFSDSNQPQHF. The rearrangement links TRBV27 to TRBJ1-5, with D hard to call. The CDR3 sequence is 14 residues long. Germline values: CDR1 MNHEY, CDR2 SMNVEV (reference sequence). V was pared by 3 bases and J by 0 bases, with 6 bases between.

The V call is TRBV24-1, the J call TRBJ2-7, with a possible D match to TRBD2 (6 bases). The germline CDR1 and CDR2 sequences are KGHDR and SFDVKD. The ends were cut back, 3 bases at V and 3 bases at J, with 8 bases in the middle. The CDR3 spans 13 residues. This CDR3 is CATSDRGNYEQYF. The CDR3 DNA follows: TGTGCCACCAGTGATCGGGGGAACTACGAGCAGTACTTC.

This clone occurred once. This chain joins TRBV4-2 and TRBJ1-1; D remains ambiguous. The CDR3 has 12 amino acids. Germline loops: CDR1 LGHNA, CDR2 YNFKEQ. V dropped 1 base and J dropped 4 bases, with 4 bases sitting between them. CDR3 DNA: TGTGCCAGCAGCCAAGGAGTCACTGAAGCTTTCTTT. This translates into CASSQGVTEAFF.

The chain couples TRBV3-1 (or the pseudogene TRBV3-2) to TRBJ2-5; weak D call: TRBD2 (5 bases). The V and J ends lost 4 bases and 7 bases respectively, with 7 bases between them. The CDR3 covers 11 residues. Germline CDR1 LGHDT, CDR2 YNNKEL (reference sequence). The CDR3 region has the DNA TGTGCCAGCAGCCTACGGGGGACCCAGTACTTC. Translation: CASSLRGTQYF.

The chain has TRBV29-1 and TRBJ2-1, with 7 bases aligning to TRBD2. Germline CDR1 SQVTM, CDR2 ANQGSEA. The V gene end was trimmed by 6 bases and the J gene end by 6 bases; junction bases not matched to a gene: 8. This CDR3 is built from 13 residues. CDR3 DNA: TGCAGCGTCCCGGGAGTAGCGGGCAATGAGCAGTTCTTC. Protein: CSVPGVAGNEQFF.